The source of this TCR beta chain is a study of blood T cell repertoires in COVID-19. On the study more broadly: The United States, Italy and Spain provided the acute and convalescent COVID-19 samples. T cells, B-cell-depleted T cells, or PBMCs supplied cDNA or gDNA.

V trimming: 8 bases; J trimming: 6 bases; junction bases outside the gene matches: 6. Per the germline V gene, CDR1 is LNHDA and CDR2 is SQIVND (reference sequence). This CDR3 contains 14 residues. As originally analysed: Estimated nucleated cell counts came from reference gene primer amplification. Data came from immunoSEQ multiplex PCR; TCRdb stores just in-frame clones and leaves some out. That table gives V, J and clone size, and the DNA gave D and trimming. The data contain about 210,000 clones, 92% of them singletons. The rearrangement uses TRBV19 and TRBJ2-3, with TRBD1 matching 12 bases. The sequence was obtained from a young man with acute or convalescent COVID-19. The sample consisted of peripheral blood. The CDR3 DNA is TGTGCCAGTGGCCGGGACAGGGGGCAGGATACGCAGTATTTT. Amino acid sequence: CASGRDRGQDTQYF.